A single sample is the source of the 13 T cell receptor beta chains below, sequenced in a study of radiotherapy plus CTLA-4 blockade in lung cancer. Sequenced by immunoSEQ multiplex PCR; TCRdb stores in-frame clones only, minus some. Of about 70,000 clones listed, roughly 76% are singletons. The sequencing used peripheral blood, collected from a patient treated with radiotherapy plus ipilimumab. All receptors come from a human donor with non-small cell lung cancer whose response to radiotherapy plus ipilimumab could not be evaluated. Some clones in this sample may be carry-over from other donors' samples.

The chain carries TRBV6-5 and TRBJ2-7; D may be TRBD2 (6 bases). Trimming removed 3 bases from V and 4 bases from J, with 19 bases in between. The CDR3 spans 16 residues. Germline CDR1 reads MNHEY; CDR2 reads SVGAGI. CDR3 sequence: CASSYGPGTDQYEQYF. CDR3 nucleotides: TGTGCCAGCAGTTATGGGCCAGGGACTGACCAGTACGAGCAGTACTTC.

The CDR3: CASSQGGRTDTQYF. The CDR3 coding sequence is TGCGCCAGCAGCCAAGGCGGTAGGACAGATACGCAGTATTTT. The chain recombines TRBV4-3 with TRBJ2-3; D ambiguous. CDR3 length: 14 residues. V lost 1 base to trimming and J lost 3 bases, with 8 bases between them. Germline CDR1 LGHNA, CDR2 YSLEER.

V and J are TRBV4-3 and TRBJ2-3; 7 nucleotides match TRBD1. Germline loops: CDR1 LGHNA, CDR2 YSLEER. V lost 6 bases, J lost 4 bases, and 13 bases stayed unmatched. The CDR3 has 16 amino acids. Written as DNA, the CDR3 is TGCGCCAGCAGTCAGAGGGGGCTAGACAACGCAGATACGCAGTATTTT. Translating it yields CASSQRGLDNADTQYF.

The chain couples TRBV19 to TRBJ2-4; 7 nucleotides match TRBD2. V gave up 3 bases and J gave up 7 bases; unmatched junction bases: 3. Germline lookup yields CDR1 LNHDA and CDR2 SQIVND (reference sequence). CDR3 length: 13 amino acids. The CDR3 protein is CASSIGGRNIQYF. The DNA of the CDR3 is TGTGCCAGTAGTATCGGGGGGAGGAACATTCAGTACTTC.

The V and J genes are TRBV2 and TRBJ2-1; D not certain. Germline CDR1 and CDR2: SNHLY and FYNNEI. CDR3 size: 16 residues. Trimming cost V 4 bases and J 0 bases, with 13 bases left between them. The CDR3 DNA reads as TGTGCCAGCAGTGCTCAGACTGCCAGCTCCTACAATGAGCAGTTCTTC. It is translated as CASSAQTASSYNEQFF.

V gene TRBV7-8 combines with J gene TRBJ1-4; 7 bases are shared with TRBD1. Germline lookup yields CDR1 SGHVS and CDR2 FQNEAQ. The V gene end was trimmed by 5 bases and the J gene end by 4 bases; junction bases not matched to a gene: 7. The CDR3 is made up of 15 amino acids. DNA for the CDR3: TGTGCCAGCAGCGACCGGGACAGCCTTAATGAAAAACTGTTTTTT. Translating it yields CASSDRDSLNEKLFF.

The chain couples TRBV5-1 to TRBJ2-7, with 8 bases fitting TRBD1. This CDR3 has 16 residues. The J segment lost 1 base and the V segment lost 0 bases, leaving 6 bases of the junction unmatched. Germline values: CDR1 SGHRS, CDR2 YFSETQ. Written as DNA, the CDR3 is TGCGCCAGCAGCTTGGCCTCGGGACAGGTATCCTACGAGCAGTACTTC. Translating gives CASSLASGQVSYEQYF.

V is TRBV19 and J is TRBJ1-5; weak D call: TRBD1 (5 bases). Trimming shortened V by 4 bases and J by 0 bases, and 13 bases separated the two germline ends. The germline V gene has CDR1 LNHDA and CDR2 SQIVND (reference sequence). This CDR3 is 16 amino acids long. The CDR3 DNA reads TGTGCCAGTAGTACCTCGGGACTGTTTAGCAATCAGCCCCAGCATTTT. Translated, it gives CASSTSGLFSNQPQHF. The full variable domain, with the rest looked up from reference TRBV19 and TRBJ1-5, is DGGITQSPKYLFRKEGQNVTLSCEQNLNHDAMYWYRQDPGQGLRLIYYSQIVNDFQKGDIAEGYSVSREKKESFPLTVTSAQKNPTAFYLCASSTSGLFSNQPQHFGDGTRLSIL.

This chain links TRBV18 with TRBJ2-7, with 12 positions matching TRBD1. V shed 6 bases and J 2 bases; nucleotides not matched to a gene: 8. The germline CDR1 and CDR2 sequences are KGHSH and LQKENI. The CDR3 has 16 residues. CDR3 region: CASSPGGQGAPYEQYF. The CDR3 DNA reads TGTGCCAGCTCCCCCGGGGGACAGGGGGCCCCCTACGAGCAGTACTTC.

This clone appeared once. The chain couples TRBV19 to TRBJ1-2; TRBD1 aligns across 7 bases. This CDR3 is 15 amino acids long. Unmatched junction bases numbered 10, after V lost 4 bases and J lost 5 bases. CDR1 is LNHDA and CDR2 is SQIVND in the germline V gene (reference sequence). DNA for the CDR3: TGTGCCAGTAGTACAGTTTCCGGGACAGCGTATGGCTACACCTTC. Amino acids: CASSTVSGTAYGYTF. Complete variable domain (other parts from reference TRBV19 and TRBJ1-2): DGGITQSPKYLFRKEGQNVTLSCEQNLNHDAMYWYRQDPGQGLRLIYYSQIVNDFQKGDIAEGYSVSREKKESFPLTVTSAQKNPTAFYLCASSTVSGTAYGYTFGSGTRLTVV.

This chain uses TRBV6-1 with TRBJ2-2; TRBD2 matches 7 bases. CDR3 length: 15 residues. V lost 3 bases to trimming and J lost 3 bases; unmatched junction nucleotides: 4. CDR1 is MNHNS and CDR2 is SASEGT in the germline V gene. CDR3 sequence: CASSDPGLHTGELFF. The CDR3 bases are TGTGCCAGCAGTGACCCGGGACTACACACCGGGGAGCTGTTTTTT.

J is TRBJ2-1 and V is TRBV7-9; D is ambiguous. Trimming shortened V by 5 bases and J by 7 bases, and 9 bases separated the two germline ends. CDR3 length equals 12 residues. CDR1 and CDR2 (germline): SEHNR, FQNEAQ (reference sequence). CDR3 DNA: TGTGCCAGCAGCCCGACCGGGAATGAGCAGTTCTTC. This sequence encodes CASSPTGNEQFF.

The sample holds a few counts of this clone. The J gene is TRBJ1-1, the V gene TRBV10-3; D is uncertain. The ends were cut back, 7 bases at V and 1 base at J, with 10 bases in the middle. CDR1 and CDR2 from the germline V gene are ENHRY and SYGVKD. This CDR3 has 13 amino acids. CDR3 residues: CAITPAGNTEAFF. The CDR3, as DNA: TGTGCCATCACCCCGGCGGGGAACACTGAAGCTTTCTTT.